The 16 T cell receptor beta chains given below trace back to one sample, sequenced in a study of blood T cell repertoires in COVID-19 (dated by TCRdb to the early 2020s). The library relied on the immunoSEQ multiplex PCR assay. TCRdb stores this immuneACCESS table with in-frame sequences only. Part of the clones is absent; in the studies checked, under half of the shortfall reflects unresolved V genes, and no reason is known for the rest. Within this sample are approximately 330,000 clones, with around 89% of them counted one time only. Of the sample, roughly 4% falls within the top ten clones. The specimen sequenced was peripheral blood. Receptor source: a woman between 50 and 59 years old with active or convalescent COVID-19.

This chain joins TRBV18 and TRBJ2-2, with 7 bases matching TRBD1. Germline V gene lookup returns CDR1 KGHSH and CDR2 LQKENI. The CDR3 runs to 15 residues. Trimming removed 5 bases from V and 4 bases from J; junction bases left unmatched: 7. The CDR3 spells CASSNGQVGTGELFF. The CDR3, as DNA: TGTGCCAGCTCAAATGGACAGGTTGGCACCGGGGAGCTGTTTTTT.

This clone was found once. The V and J genes are TRBV6-4 and TRBJ2-7, with a tentative D call TRBD1 (5 bases). CDR1 MRHNA and CDR2 SNTAGT come from the germline V gene. The germline V and J ends were trimmed by 1 base and 5 bases, with 12 bases remaining between them. The CDR3 loop spans 14 amino acids. The CDR3 sequence is CASSDLRQWDEQYF. CDR3 nucleotide sequence: TGTGCCAGCAGTGACTTAAGACAGTGGGACGAGCAGTACTTC.

The CDR3 DNA is TGTGCCAGCTCACCGGCAGGGGCGATGAACACTGAAGCTTTCTTT. This translates into CASSPAGAMNTEAFF. The genes are TRBV18 and TRBJ1-1; D possibly corresponds to TRBD1 (6 bases). Trimming stripped 3 bases from V and 0 bases from J, with 11 bases between. Per the germline V gene, CDR1 is KGHSH and CDR2 is LQKENI. The CDR3 is made up of 15 amino acids.

The chain uses TRBV5-4 and TRBJ2-3; D perhaps matches TRBD2 (5 bases). V gave up 10 bases and J gave up 4 bases, with 22 bases separating them. CDR1 SGHNT and CDR2 YYREEE come from the germline V gene (reference sequence). The CDR3 consists of 15 residues. CDR3 sequence: CASGVNSLVADTQYF. CDR3 coding DNA: TGTGCCTCCGGGGTCAATTCGCTTGTGGCAGATACGCAGTATTTT.

The chain joins TRBV11-2 to TRBJ2-7; D perhaps matches TRBD2 (6 bases). Trimming pared 5 bases from V and 2 bases from J, leaving 16 bases between. The CDR3 is made up of 15 amino acids. Germline V gives CDR1 SGHAT, CDR2 FQNNGV. This chain's CDR3 is CASSTGLPPPYEQYF. The CDR3 DNA reads as TGTGCCAGCAGCACAGGACTACCTCCCCCCTACGAGCAGTACTTC.

CDR3 sequence reads: CAISPGLYEQYF. The CDR3 DNA reads as TGTGCCATCTCTCCAGGGTTATACGAGCAGTACTTC. The V call is TRBV10-3, the J call TRBJ2-7; a possible D gene is TRBD1 (5 bases). This CDR3 region has 12 residues. V dropped 8 bases and J dropped 4 bases, with 12 bases sitting between them. Germline CDR1 and CDR2: ENHRY and SYGVKD.

This chain joins TRBV19 and TRBJ2-7; possibly TRBD1 for D (6 bases). The CDR3 has 15 amino acids. Germline-derived CDR1 and CDR2 are LNHDA and SQIVND (reference sequence). V shed 0 bases and J shed 7 bases, with 16 bases lying between them. The CDR3 nucleotides are TGTGCCAGTAGTATAGAAACCGGACAGCTTAAAGAGCAGTACTTC. Its protein product is CASSIETGQLKEQYF.

The V and J genes are TRBV28 and TRBJ2-1; D is unresolved. V lost 3 bases and J lost 7, with 7 bases in between. CDR3 length: 12 residues. Germline loops: CDR1 MDHEN, CDR2 SYDVKM. The CDR3 loop reads CASSFLVNEQFF. DNA of the CDR3: TGTGCCAGCAGTTTTCTAGTTAATGAGCAGTTCTTC.

V gene TRBV25-1 combines with J gene TRBJ1-4, with 9 bases fitting TRBD1. Unmatched junction bases numbered 10, after V lost 2 bases and J lost 6 bases. The CDR3 totals 17 residues. CDR1 and CDR2 (germline): MGHDK, SYGVNS. This CDR3 reads CASSELAHRGLDEKLFF. The CDR3 DNA sequence: TGTGCCAGCAGTGAACTAGCCCACAGGGGGCTCGATGAAAAACTGTTTTTT.

This chain uses TRBV13 with TRBJ2-5; D is possibly TRBD1 (6 bases). Germline CDR1 and CDR2: PRHDT and FYEKMQ (reference sequence). The CDR3 is 14 amino acids. V lost 5 bases to trimming and J lost 5 bases, with 15 bases between them. DNA for the CDR3: TGTGCCAGCAGCCCCCGGACAGTTGGCGAGACCCAGTACTTC. Translated: CASSPRTVGETQYF.

V gene TRBV6-4 combines with J gene TRBJ2-1; possible D gene TRBD1, 5 bases. Per the germline V gene, CDR1 is MRHNA and CDR2 is SNTAGT. Trimming removed 1 base from V and 7 bases from J, with 17 bases in between. This CDR3 is 16 amino acids long. The CDR3 reads CASSDWGSESLNEQFF. The CDR3 DNA reads TGTGCCAGCAGTGACTGGGGCAGTGAATCCCTGAATGAGCAGTTCTTC.

V usage is TRBV7-9 and J usage is TRBJ2-7; 7 nucleotides align to TRBD2. The CDR3 totals 15 residues. With V trimmed by 4 bases and J by 3 bases, 9 bases remained unmatched. CDR1 is SEHNR and CDR2 is FQNEAQ in the germline V gene (reference sequence). CDR3: CASSSLGEGSYEQYF. The CDR3 nucleotides are TGTGCCAGCAGCTCCTTAGGGGAGGGGAGCTACGAGCAGTACTTC.

The CDR3 spells CASSLQSDPQDNEQFF. CDR3 bases: TGCGCCAGCAGCTTGCAATCCGATCCTCAGGACAATGAGCAGTTCTTC. V is TRBV5-1 and J is TRBJ2-1; unclear D gene. In germline, CDR1 is SGHRS, CDR2 YFSETQ. The CDR3 covers 16 residues. V lost 1 base and J lost 5, with 16 bases in between.

This clone was counted a few times. The chain joins TRBV28 to TRBJ2-7; D perhaps matches TRBD1 (6 bases). Per the germline V gene, CDR1 is MDHEN and CDR2 is SYDVKM. CDR3 length: 13 amino acids. Trimming stripped 3 bases from V and 3 bases from J, with 9 bases between. The CDR3 sequence: CASSLDRYYEQYF. The CDR3, as DNA: TGTGCCAGCAGTTTGGACAGATACTACGAGCAGTACTTC.

The CDR3 loop reads CASGLAGYSQEQYF. The CDR3 DNA reads as TGTGCCAGTGGACTAGCGGGATATTCACAGGAGCAGTACTTC. This chain joins TRBV6-5 and TRBJ2-7; the match to TRBD2 covers 12 bases. The junction had 10 bases not matched to a gene; V was cut back by 9 bases and J by 7 bases. Germline CDR1 MNHEY, CDR2 SVGAGI. This CDR3 has 14 amino acids.

The table lists this clone with a count of one. The chain joins TRBV19 to TRBJ1-2; unclear D gene. The germline V gene encodes CDR1 LNHDA and CDR2 SQIVND (reference sequence). The CDR3 runs to 15 residues. V was clipped by 2 bases and J by 0 bases, with 10 bases between them. For the CDR3, the DNA is TGTGCCAGTAGTATACTGACATCTACTAACTATGGCTACACCTTC. Translation gives CASSILTSTNYGYTF.